The following is a T cell receptor beta chain sequence with its context. The germline CDR1 and CDR2 sequences are LNHDA and SQIVND (reference sequence). V shed 4 bases and J shed 3 bases, with 15 bases lying between them. The CDR3 contains 15 residues. The record originates from a study of blood T cell repertoires in COVID-19. Study-level background: The United States, Italy and Spain were the sources of the acute and convalescent COVID-19 samples. Sources were T cells, B-cell-depleted T cells, or PBMCs; the material itself was cDNA or gDNA.

Assay: immunoSEQ multiplex PCR; the TCRdb copy retains only in-frame clones and omits some. Among about 120,000 clones listed, about 85% were seen once. This rearrangement joins TRBV19 to TRBJ1-1; D is unresolved. The sequenced sample consisted of peripheral blood. The receptor comes from a man at least 80 years old with acute or convalescent COVID-19. The CDR3 DNA is TGTGCCAGTAGTACCAATACCGGGGTGCACACTGAAGCTTTCTTT. This encodes CASSTNTGVHTEAFF.